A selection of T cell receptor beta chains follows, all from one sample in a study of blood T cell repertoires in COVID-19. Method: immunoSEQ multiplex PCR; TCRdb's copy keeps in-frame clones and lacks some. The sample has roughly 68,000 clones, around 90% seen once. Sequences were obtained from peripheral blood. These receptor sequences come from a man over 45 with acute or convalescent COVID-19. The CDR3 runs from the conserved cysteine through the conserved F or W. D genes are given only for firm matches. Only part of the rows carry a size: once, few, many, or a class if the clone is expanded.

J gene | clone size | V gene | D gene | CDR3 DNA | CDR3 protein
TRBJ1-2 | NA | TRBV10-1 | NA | TGCGCCAGCAGTGAGGGACAAAACTATGGCTACACCTTC | CASSEGQNYGYTF
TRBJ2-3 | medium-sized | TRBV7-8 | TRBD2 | TGTGCCAGCAGCCCCCAGCGGGGGGGCAGAGATACGCAGTATTTT | CASSPQRGGRDTQYF
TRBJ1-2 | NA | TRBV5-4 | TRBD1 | TGTGCCAGCAGCCGGACAGGGGATTATGGCTACACCTTC | CASSRTGDYGYTF
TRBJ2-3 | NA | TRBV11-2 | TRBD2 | TGTGCCAGCAGCCCCCGCCAGATTAGCGGGAGTATAGGGGATACGCAGTATTTT | CASSPRQISGSIGDTQYF
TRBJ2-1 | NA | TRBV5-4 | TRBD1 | TGTGCCAGCAGCTTGGGGGGGACAGGGGGCTACAATGAGCAGTTCTTC | CASSLGGTGGYNEQFF
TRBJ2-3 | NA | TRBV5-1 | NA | TGCGCCAGCAGCTTGTGGGGGGGCATAAGGGATACGCAGTATTTT | CASSLWGGIRDTQYF
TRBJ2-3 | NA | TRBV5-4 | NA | TGTGCCAGCAGCCCGAAGGGACACTCTTCCACAGATACGCAGTATTTT | CASSPKGHSSTDTQYF
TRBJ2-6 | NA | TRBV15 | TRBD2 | TGTGCCACCAGATACTCCGGGACTAAGGCTTCTGGGGCCAACGTCCTGACTTTC | CATRYSGTKASGANVLTF
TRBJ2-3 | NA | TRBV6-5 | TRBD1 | TGTGCCAGCAGTACCAGGGGGCGCGGGGCAGATACGCAGTATTTT | CASSTRGRGADTQYF
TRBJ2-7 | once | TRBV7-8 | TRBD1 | TGTGCCAGCAGCGGACAGGACTACGAGCAGTACTTC | CASSGQDYEQYF
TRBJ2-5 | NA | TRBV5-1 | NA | TGCGCCAGCAATCGGGTCTTAGAAGAGACCCAGTACTTC | CASNRVLEETQYF
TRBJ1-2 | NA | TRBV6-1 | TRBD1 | TGTGCCAGCAGTTGGGGACAGATCTATGGCTACACCTTC | CASSWGQIYGYTF
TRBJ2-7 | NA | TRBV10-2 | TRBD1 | TGCGCCAGCCGGACAGGGGTATTAGACTACGAGCAGTACTTC | CASRTGVLDYEQYF
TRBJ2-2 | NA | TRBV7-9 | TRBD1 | TGTGCCAGCAGCTTAGTACAGGGGCTGAGCGGGGAGCTGTTTTTT | CASSLVQGLSGELFF
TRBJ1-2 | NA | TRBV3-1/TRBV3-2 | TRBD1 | TGTGCCAGCAGCCAATACGACAGGGACGATGGCTACACCTTC | CASSQYDRDDGYTF
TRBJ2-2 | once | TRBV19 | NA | TGTGCCAGTAGCAGGGCCACGAACACCGGGGAGCTGTTTTTT | CASSRATNTGELFF
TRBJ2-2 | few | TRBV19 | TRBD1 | TGTGCCAGTAGTGTAGGGACAGGGTTCGCCGGGGAGCTGTTTTTT | CASSVGTGFAGELFF
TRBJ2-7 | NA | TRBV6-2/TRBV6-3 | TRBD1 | TGTGCCAGCAGTTCCCCAAGTCGGACAGGGCGTTGGGAGCAGTACTTC | CASSSPSRTGRWEQYF
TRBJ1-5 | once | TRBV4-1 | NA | TGCGCCAGCAGCCAAGTACAGGGCCATGATCAGCCCCAGCATTTT | CASSQVQGHDQPQHF
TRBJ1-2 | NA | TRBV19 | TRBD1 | TGTGCCAGTATGGGCCGGGACAGGGGTATCTATGGCTACACCTTC | CASMGRDRGIYGYTF
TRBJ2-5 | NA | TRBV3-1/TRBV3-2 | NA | TGTGCCAGCAGCCACCAACAGGGTCAAGAGACCCAGTACTTC | CASSHQQGQETQYF
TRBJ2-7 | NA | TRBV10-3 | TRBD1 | TGTGCCGTTGGGGACAGTCCCTACGAGCAGTACTTC | CAVGDSPYEQYF
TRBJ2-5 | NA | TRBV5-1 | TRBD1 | TGCGCCAGCAGCTTGGCCCCGGGACAGGGGCAAGAGACCCAGTACTTC | CASSLAPGQGQETQYF
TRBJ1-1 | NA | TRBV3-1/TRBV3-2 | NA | TGTGCCAGCAGCCAAGCCGGGTTCGGGAACACTGAAGCTTTCTTT | CASSQAGFGNTEAFF
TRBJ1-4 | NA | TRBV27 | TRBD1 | TGTGCCAGCAGTTCCCCCGGGACAGGGAATGAAAAACTGTTTTTT | CASSSPGTGNEKLFF
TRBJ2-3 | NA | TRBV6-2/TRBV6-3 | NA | TGTGCCAGCAGTCGTCGGACTAGCACAGATACGCAGTATTTT | CASSRRTSTDTQYF
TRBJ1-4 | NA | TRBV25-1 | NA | TGTGCCAGCAGTGATGGACAGAGGGTTAATGAAAAACTGTTTTTT | CASSDGQRVNEKLFF
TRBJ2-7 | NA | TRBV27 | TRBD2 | TGTGCCAGCACCCCTTTCGGGGGGGGTCACGAGCAGTACTTC | CASTPFGGGHEQYF
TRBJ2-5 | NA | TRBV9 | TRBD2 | TGTGCCAGCAGCGTAGGGACTAGCGGGGCACGGGAGACCCAGTACTTC | CASSVGTSGARETQYF
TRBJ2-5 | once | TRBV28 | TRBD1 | TGTGCCAGCAGTTCGGGGACAGCTTTTTGGACCCAGTACTTC | CASSSGTAFWTQYF
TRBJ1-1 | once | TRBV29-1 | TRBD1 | TGCAGCGTATTTACAGGGGCGAACACTGAAGCTTTCTTT | CSVFTGANTEAFF
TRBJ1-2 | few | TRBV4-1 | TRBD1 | TGCGCCAGCAGCCAAGATGGGGGACAGAGTAACTATGGCTACACCTTC | CASSQDGGQSNYGYTF
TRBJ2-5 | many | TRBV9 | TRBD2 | TGTGCCAGCAGCGCAGGGACTAGCGGGGCCAGGGAGACCCAGTACTTC | CASSAGTSGARETQYF
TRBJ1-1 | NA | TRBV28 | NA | TGTGCCAGCAGTTCAGGACAGAACACTGAAGCTTTCTTT | CASSSGQNTEAFF
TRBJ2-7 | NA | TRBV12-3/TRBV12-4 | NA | TGTGCCAGCAGTGGGGCGTGGGGCGTCGAGCAGTACTTC | CASSGAWGVEQYF
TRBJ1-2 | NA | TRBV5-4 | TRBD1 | TGTGCCAGCAGCTTGGTGGGACAGGGGGCCCGCGGCTACACCTTC | CASSLVGQGARGYTF
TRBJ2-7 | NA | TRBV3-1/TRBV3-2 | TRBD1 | TGTGCCAGCAGCCAAGAAAGGGGGACAGGGGGTGCCTACGAGCAGTACTTC | CASSQERGTGGAYEQYF
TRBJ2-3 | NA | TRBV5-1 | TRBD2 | TGCGCCAGCAGCTTAGAGCGGGAGGCAGATACGCAGTATTTT | CASSLEREADTQYF
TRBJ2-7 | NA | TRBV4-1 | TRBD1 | TGCGCCAGCAGCTTCGGACAGGGTACCTACGAGCAGTACTTC | CASSFGQGTYEQYF
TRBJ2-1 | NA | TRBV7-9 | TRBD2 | TGTGCCAGCAGCTCTACTAGCGGGGGGGCTAAAAAGAATGAGCAGTTCTTC | CASSSTSGGAKKNEQFF
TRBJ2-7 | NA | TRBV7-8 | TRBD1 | TGTGCCAGCAGCTTACAGCGCCTTGACAGGGAATACGAGCAGTACTTC | CASSLQRLDREYEQYF
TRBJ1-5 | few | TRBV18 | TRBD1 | TGTGCCAGCTCATCGGACAGGGAGGGTTATCAGCCCCAGCATTTT | CASSSDREGYQPQHF
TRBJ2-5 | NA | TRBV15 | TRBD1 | TGTGCCACCAGCAGTCCGGGACAGCAAGAGACCCAGTACTTC | CATSSPGQQETQYF
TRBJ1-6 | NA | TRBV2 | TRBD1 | TGTGCCAGCAGCCTCACAGGGGGGTCACCCCTCCACTTT | CASSLTGGSPLHF
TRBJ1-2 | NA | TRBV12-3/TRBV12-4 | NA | TGTGCCAGCAGCTCCGACATGTCTGGTGGCTACACCTTC | CASSSDMSGGYTF
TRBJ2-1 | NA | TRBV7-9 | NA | TGTGCCAGCAGCTTAGCCGGCAGCGCCTACAATGAGCAGTTCTTC | CASSLAGSAYNEQFF
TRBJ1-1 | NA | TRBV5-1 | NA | TGCGCCAGCAAAACAGGGCTGAACACTGAAGCTTTCTTT | CASKTGLNTEAFF
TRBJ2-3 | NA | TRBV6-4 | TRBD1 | TGTGCCAGCAGCACAAGAGGGGGCTCGGCAGATACGCAGTATTTT | CASSTRGGSADTQYF
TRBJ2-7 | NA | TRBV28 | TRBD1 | TGTGCCAGCAGGGGAACAGGGGGCCCCTACGAGCAGTACTTC | CASRGTGGPYEQYF
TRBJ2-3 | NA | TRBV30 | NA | TGTGCCTGGACCGGCGGGAAAACCACAGATACGCAGTATTTT | CAWTGGKTTDTQYF
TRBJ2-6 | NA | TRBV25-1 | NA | TGTGCCAGCAGTCACACAATCTCTGGGGCCAACGTCCTGACTTTC | CASSHTISGANVLTF
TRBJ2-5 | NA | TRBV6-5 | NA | TGTGCCAGCAGTTCCCGGCGGGGCTCACAAGAGACCCAGTACTTC | CASSSRRGSQETQYF
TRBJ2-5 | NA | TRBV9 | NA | TGTGCCAGCAGCGTATCAAGCGGAGAGACCCAGTACTTC | CASSVSSGETQYF
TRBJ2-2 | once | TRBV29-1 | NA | TGCAGCGCGGGGTTGTTGGGGCCCGCGAACACCGGGGAGCTGTTTTTT | CSAGLLGPANTGELFF